The clone carrying this T cell receptor beta chain appeared once. This record comes from a study of T cell responses to AZD1222 COVID-19 vaccine. The CDR3 loop spans 15 amino acids. Trimming at V came to 2 bases and at J to 5 bases, leaving 9 bases not matched to a gene. Germline V gene lookup returns CDR1 SGDLS and CDR2 YYNGEE. TCRdb's table, derived via immunoSEQ multiplex PCR, lists solely in-frame clones and lacks some. There are over 110,000 clones in the sample; 85% to 95% occur only once, and roughly 10% lies in the top ten. The source material was peripheral blood, sampled 28 days after the second AZD1222 dose. The clonotype originates from an adult who received the AZD1222 COVID-19 vaccine. The gene calls are TRBV9 and TRBJ1-2; 7 positions agree with TRBD1. CDR3 sequence reads: CASSVDSTGPYGYTF. DNA for the CDR3: TGTGCCAGCAGCGTGGATTCGACAGGGCCATATGGCTACACCTTC.